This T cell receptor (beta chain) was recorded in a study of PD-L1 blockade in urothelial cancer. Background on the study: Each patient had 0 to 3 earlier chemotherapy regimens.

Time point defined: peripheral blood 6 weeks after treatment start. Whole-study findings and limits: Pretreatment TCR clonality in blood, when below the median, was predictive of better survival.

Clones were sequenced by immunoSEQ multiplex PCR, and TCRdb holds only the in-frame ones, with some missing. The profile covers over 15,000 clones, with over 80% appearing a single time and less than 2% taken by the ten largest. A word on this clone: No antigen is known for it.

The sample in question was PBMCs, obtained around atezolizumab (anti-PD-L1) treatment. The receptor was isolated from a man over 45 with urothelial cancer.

CDR3: CASSRPLGGSTGELFF. CDR3 coding DNA: TGTGCCAGCAGCCGCCCCCTGGGCGGGAGCACCGGGGAGCTGTTTTTT. The V gene is TRBV14, the J gene TRBJ2-2, with 7 bases lining up with TRBD2. Germline CDR1 reads SGHDN; CDR2 reads FVKESK. V trimming: 4 bases; J trimming: 4 bases; junction bases outside the gene matches: 9. The CDR3 contains 16 residues.